The 14 T cell receptor beta chains listed next were all sequenced from one sample in a study of vaccination effects on CD4 cells after COVID-19 (dated by TCRdb to between 2021 and 2022). The library was produced with the immunoSEQ multiplex PCR assay. The table was pulled from immuneACCESS by TCRdb, which kept in-frame rearrangements only. Such tables lose some clones; where checked, under half of the loss comes from unresolved V genes, and the rest has no known cause. The sample contains about 21,000 clones, roughly 73% of them found a single time. The ten largest make up roughly 25% of the sample. No antigens are known for them. To identify antigen-specific CD4+ T cell clonotypes by their expansion, the ViraFEST assay first stimulated PBMC with viral peptide pools and then applied TCR sequencing. After 10 to 11 days of culture, CD4+ T cells were isolated with the EasySep CD4+ T cell isolation kit. Negative nucleocapsid antibody results before and after vaccination confirmed that the healthy vaccine recipients had no prior SARS-CoV-2 infection.

This material consisted of CD4+ T cells from PBMCs cultured with HCoV-NL63 spike peptides, taken before COVID-19 vaccination. Per the publication, the cell subset or site label means: HCoV-NL63 spike overlapping peptide pool stimulation. All receptors come from a human donor who received a COVID-19 vaccine.

The chain has TRBV29-1 and TRBJ1-2, with D tentatively TRBD1 (5 bases). CDR1 and CDR2 from the germline V gene are SQVTM and ANQGSEA. The V gene lost 3 bases and the J gene lost 14 bases, with 22 bases spanning the gap. The CDR3 consists of 13 residues. CDR3 loop: CSVDPRDGGALTF. CDR3 nucleotides: TGCAGCGTTGACCCTCGGGACGGCGGTGCTTTAACCTTC.

V usage is TRBV2 and J usage is TRBJ1-5, with D perhaps matching TRBD1 (6 bases). The CDR3 totals 14 residues. The germline V gene encodes CDR1 SNHLY and CDR2 FYNNEI. V lost 5 bases and J lost 2, with 10 bases in between. In DNA, the CDR3 is TGTGCCAGCAGTCAGGGGTTGGGCAATCAGCCCCAGCATTTT. Translation: CASSQGLGNQPQHF.

V is TRBV30 and J is TRBJ1-1; the D gene is possibly TRBD1 (6 bases). The CDR3 has 14 residues. The V and J ends lost 2 bases and 4 bases respectively, with 14 bases between them. Germline CDR1 is GTSNPN and CDR2 is SVGIG (reference sequence). The CDR3 DNA reads TGTGCCTGGAGTCCCCAACTAGGGGGCACTGAAGCTTTCTTT. Its translation: CAWSPQLGGTEAFF.

V usage is TRBV6-5 and J usage is TRBJ1-5, with TRBD1 matching over 9 bases. The germline V gene has CDR1 MNHEY and CDR2 SVGAGI. The trim removed 4 bases at V and 2 bases at J, leaving 3 bases unmatched. This CDR3 comprises 15 residues. CDR3 sequence: CASSWGTGRNQPQHF. The CDR3 nucleotides are TGTGCCAGCAGTTGGGGGACAGGGCGCAATCAGCCCCAGCATTTT.

The CDR3 loop reads CASSPPDRAGETQYF. The CDR3 DNA reads TGTGCCAGCTCACCACCTGACAGGGCGGGCGAGACCCAGTACTTC. This sequence joins TRBV18 and TRBJ2-5; 7 nucleotides line up with TRBD1. There are 15 residues in the CDR3. V dropped 0 bases and J dropped 5; count of bases not matched to a gene: 6. Looked up from germline, CDR1 is KGHSH and CDR2 is LQKENI.

Only one count was recorded for this clone. The chain has TRBV27 and TRBJ1-6; D is uncertain. V gave up 4 bases and J gave up 7 bases, with 11 bases separating them. Germline CDR1 and CDR2: MNHEY and SMNVEV (reference sequence). This CDR3 region has 14 residues. CDR3 nucleotides: TGTGCCAGCAGTTACCGGCACATCAATTCACCCCTCCACTTT. This translates into CASSYRHINSPLHF.

A single count supports this clone. The chain carries TRBV30 and TRBJ2-5; TRBD2 agrees at 8 bases. V gave up 0 bases and J gave up 5 bases; unmatched junction bases: 8. CDR3 length: 15 residues. CDR1 GTSNPN and CDR2 SVGIG come from the germline V gene (reference sequence). The DNA for the CDR3 is TGTGCCTGGAGTGTGGTAGGGACTAGGGGGGAGACCCAGTACTTC. Translated, it gives CAWSVVGTRGETQYF.

The chain is built from TRBV28 and TRBJ2-7, with D perhaps matching TRBD2 (5 bases). V shed 4 bases and J shed 4 bases, with 20 bases lying between them. Germline V gives CDR1 MDHEN, CDR2 SYDVKM. CDR3 length equals 16 residues. The DNA for the CDR3 is TGTGCCAGCAGTTGGATCGGGGTCCCCGAAAAGTACGAGCAGTACTTC. This translates into CASSWIGVPEKYEQYF.

CDR3 amino acids: CASSQGANEKLFF. CDR3 DNA sequence: TGTGCCAGCTCACAGGGGGCCAATGAAAAACTGTTTTTT. The chain couples TRBV18 to TRBJ1-4; 7 nucleotides align to TRBD1. Trimming at V came to 4 bases and at J to 5 bases, leaving 1 base not matched to a gene. The CDR3 spans 13 residues. Germline CDR1 and CDR2: KGHSH and LQKENI. Full variable domain (missing parts from reference TRBV18 and TRBJ1-4): NAGVMQNPRHLVRRRGQEARLRCSPMKGHSHVYWYRQLPEEGLKFMVYLQKENIIDESGMPKERFSAEFPKEGPSILRIQQVVRGDSAAYFCASSQGANEKLFFGSGTQLSVL.

The chain employs TRBV10-3 and TRBJ2-7, with D tentatively TRBD1 (6 bases). The CDR3 sequence is 13 residues long. V lost 6 bases and J lost 7, with 16 bases in between. Germline loops: CDR1 ENHRY, CDR2 SYGVKD. The CDR3 is CAIRQGYWEEQYF. The CDR3 DNA is TGTGCCATCAGACAGGGTTATTGGGAGGAGCAGTACTTC.

This clone was observed a single time. The chain employs TRBV4-1 and TRBJ1-2, with D maybe TRBD1 (5 bases). CDR3 length: 14 amino acids. In germline, CDR1 is MGHRA, CDR2 YSYEKL. V was shortened by 1 base and J by 4 bases, with 10 bases between the two germline ends. The CDR3 nucleotides are TGCGCCAGCAGCCAAGGTTCGGGGCTCTATGGCTACACCTTC. This codes for CASSQGSGLYGYTF.

The V call is TRBV6-1, the J call TRBJ1-5, with unresolved D. Germline values: CDR1 MNHNS, CDR2 SASEGT. The CDR3 has 15 amino acids. Between the trimmed V and J ends, which lost 2 bases and 3 bases, there was a span of 11 bases. The CDR3 here is CASSETATHNQPQHF. The CDR3 coding sequence is TGTGCCAGCAGTGAAACAGCGACGCACAATCAGCCCCAGCATTTT.

The rearrangement joins TRBV14 to TRBJ2-1; 8 nucleotides match TRBD2. There are 17 residues in the CDR3. Trimming took 0 bases from V and 3 from J; bases not matched to a gene: 7. Germline V CDR1 and CDR2: SGHDN, FVKESK. CDR3 nucleotide sequence: TGTGCCAGCAGCCAAGAAATTGGCGGGAGGTACTACAATGAGCAGTTCTTC. It codes for CASSQEIGGRYYNEQFF.

This sequence joins TRBV29-1 and TRBJ2-5, with TRBD1 as a possible D gene (5 bases). V lost 3 bases and J 5 bases, leaving 10 bases between the germline ends. The germline V gene encodes CDR1 SQVTM and CDR2 ANQGSEA. The CDR3 has 12 amino acids. The CDR3 sequence: CSVDPGYETQYF. CDR3 DNA: TGCAGCGTTGACCCAGGGTACGAGACCCAGTACTTC. The full variable domain, with the rest looked up from reference TRBV29-1 and TRBJ2-5, is SAVISQKPSRDICQRGTSLTIQCQVDSQVTMMFWYRQQPGQSLTLIATANQGSEATYESGFVIDKFPISRPNLTFSTLTVSNMSPEDSSIYLCSVDPGYETQYFGPGTRLLVL.